The 25 T cell receptor beta chains in this list originate from one sample, sequenced in a study of cytomegalovirus exposure and HLA in healthy donors. PCR primers comprised 60 Vbeta and 13 Jbeta primers. TCRdb keeps only in-frame clones here, not all; method: immunoSEQ multiplex PCR. The repertoire holds 100,000 or so clones, with roughly four fifths as singletons. The sample taken for sequencing was PBMCs. The receptor set was obtained from a man under 40 in good health and CMV-seropositive.

V usage is TRBV7-2 and J usage is TRBJ2-5; 10 nucleotides agree with TRBD1. The CDR3 runs 13 residues. CDR1 and CDR2 from the germline V gene are SGHTA and FQGNSA. The junction had 3 bases not matched to a gene; V was cut back by 0 bases and J by 11 bases. The DNA for the CDR3 is TGTGCCAGCAGCTTAGCGGGGACAGGGGTTCAGTACTTC. Protein: CASSLAGTGVQYF.

The V gene is TRBV30, the J gene TRBJ2-7; TRBD2 aligns across 8 bases. Germline V gives CDR1 GTSNPN, CDR2 SVGIG (reference sequence). V was pared by 1 base and J by 5 bases, with 10 bases of the junction left unmatched. The CDR3 spans 15 residues. The CDR3 nucleotides are TGTGCCTGGAGTGCGGGAGGGAAAAGGCTAGACGAGCAGTACTTC. Its translation: CAWSAGGKRLDEQYF. Complete variable domain (other parts from reference TRBV30 and TRBJ2-7): SQTIHQWPATLVQPVGSPLSLECTVEGTSNPNLYWYRQAAGRGLQLLFYSVGIGQISSEVPQNLSASRPQDRQFILSSKKLLLSDSGFYLCAWSAGGKRLDEQYFGPGTRLTVT.

This rearrangement joins TRBV6-1 to TRBJ2-1; weak D call: TRBD1 (6 bases). The CDR3 spans 15 residues. Germline V CDR1 and CDR2: MNHNS, SASEGT. The V and J ends lost 4 bases and 8 bases respectively, with 18 bases between them. The CDR3 nucleotides are TGTGCCAGCAGTGTAGAACAGGGTACTATCGATGAGCAGTTCTTC. Translated: CASSVEQGTIDEQFF.

The chain is built from TRBV6-5 and TRBJ2-2, with D possibly TRBD2 on 6 matching bases. The germline CDR1 and CDR2 sequences are MNHEY and SVGAGI. V was shortened by 4 bases and J by 5 bases, with 11 bases between the two germline ends. The CDR3 extends over 14 amino acids. The CDR3 spells CASSWGGTTGELFF. CDR3 DNA sequence: TGTGCCAGCAGTTGGGGCGGGACGACCGGGGAGCTGTTTTTT.

This chain connects TRBV27 to TRBJ2-1; 12 nucleotides match TRBD1. V dropped 4 bases and J dropped 7; count of bases not matched to a gene: 2. Germline loops: CDR1 MNHEY, CDR2 SMNVEV (reference sequence). There are 14 residues in the CDR3. Written as DNA, the CDR3 is TGTGCCAGCAGTTGGGGACAGGGGGCGAATGAGCAGTTCTTC. It yields the protein CASSWGQGANEQFF.

The V call is TRBV6-6, the J call TRBJ2-5, with D unclear. The V end lost 6 bases, the J end lost 0 bases, and 11 bases lay between the germline ends. CDR3 length: 14 residues. The germline gives CDR1 MNHNY, CDR2 SVGAGI (reference sequence). CDR3 coding DNA: TGTGCCAGCAGCCCCACAGTGTACCAAGAGACCCAGTACTTC. Protein product: CASSPTVYQETQYF.

CDR3 coding DNA: TGTGCCAGCAGCTTAGTGATGGCGGGAGTGAACAATGAGCAGTTCTTC. Its protein product is CASSLVMAGVNNEQFF. The rearrangement uses TRBV7-8 and TRBJ2-1, with 7 nucleotides matching TRBD2. Germline CDR1 SGHVS, CDR2 FQNEAQ. This CDR3 has 16 amino acids. Losses at the gene ends were 1 base for V and 5 bases for J; bases not matched to a gene: 8.

V gene TRBV20-1 combines with J gene TRBJ2-7, with D perhaps matching TRBD2 (5 bases). Looked up from germline, CDR1 is DFQATT and CDR2 is SNEGSKA (reference sequence). This CDR3 region has 11 residues. CDR3 DNA sequence: TGCAGCACCTCTGGACTCTACGAGCAGTACTTC. Its translation: CSTSGLYEQYF.

The chain carries TRBV28 and TRBJ2-5; TRBD2 aligns across 14 bases. CDR1 is MDHEN and CDR2 is SYDVKM in the germline V gene. CDR3 length equals 17 residues. The junction had 11 bases not matched to a gene; V was cut back by 6 bases and J by 5 bases. The CDR3 sequence: CASRPGLAGVMGETQYF. In DNA, the CDR3 is TGTGCCAGCAGGCCGGGACTAGCGGGAGTCATGGGGGAGACCCAGTACTTC.

The sample holds one count of this clone. The rearrangement joins TRBV11-2 to TRBJ2-2; maybe TRBD2 (5 bases). Per germline, CDR1 SGHAT and CDR2 FQNNGV. The CDR3 has 16 amino acids. Trimming removed 1 base from V and 5 bases from J, with 14 bases in between. CDR3 sequence (DNA): TGTGCCAGCAGCTTAGGTTTAAGGAGGAGTACCGGGGAGCTGTTTTTT. This translates into CASSLGLRRSTGELFF.

The chain joins TRBV28 to TRBJ2-7; tentatively, D is TRBD2 (5 bases). Germline assignment: CDR1 MDHEN and CDR2 SYDVKM. This CDR3 has 14 residues. Between the trimmed V and J ends, which lost 3 bases and 2 bases, there was a span of 11 bases. In DNA, the CDR3 is TGTGCCAGCAGTTTGGAGGCCCCGACCTACGAGCAGTACTTC. Translated, it gives CASSLEAPTYEQYF.

The rearrangement joins TRBV29-1 to TRBJ2-3; the match to TRBD2 covers 7 bases. From germline, CDR1 is SQVTM and CDR2 ANQGSEA. The V gene end was trimmed by 0 bases and the J gene end by 2 bases; junction bases not matched to a gene: 8. This CDR3 spans 16 amino acids. The CDR3: CSVEDKASGDTDTQYF. The CDR3 DNA sequence: TGCAGCGTTGAAGATAAGGCTAGCGGAGACACAGATACGCAGTATTTT.

This rearrangement joins TRBV5-1 to TRBJ2-2, with TRBD2 matching over 13 bases. There are 18 residues in the CDR3. Germline values: CDR1 SGHRS, CDR2 YFSETQ. V lost 1 base, J lost 5 bases, and 8 bases stayed unmatched. CDR3 DNA: TGCGCCAGCAGCTTGAGCGGACTAGCGGGAGTGATTACCGGGGAGCTGTTTTTT. Translation gives CASSLSGLAGVITGELFF.

This clone occurred once. The chain couples TRBV6-5 to TRBJ2-7; TRBD1 matches at 9 bases. The CDR3 spans 14 residues. The ends lost 5 bases at V and 2 bases at J; junction bases unmatched: 4. Germline V gives CDR1 MNHEY, CDR2 SVGAGI. The CDR3 protein is CASSGDRVPYEQYF. In DNA form, the CDR3 reads TGTGCCAGCAGTGGGGACAGGGTCCCCTACGAGCAGTACTTC.

V usage is TRBV5-4 and J usage is TRBJ2-7; 9 bases are a match to TRBD1. This CDR3 has 15 residues. J gave up 1 base and V 4 bases, and 6 bases lay outside the gene matches. Germline CDR1 SGHNT, CDR2 YYREEE (reference sequence). CDR3 DNA: TGTGCCAGCAGCCCTATGGACAGGGGTTCCTACGAGCAGTACTTC. Protein sequence: CASSPMDRGSYEQYF.

This chain connects TRBV28 to TRBJ1-5; D ambiguous. V was cut by 1 base and J by 5 bases, with 9 bases left in between. This CDR3 contains 14 residues. Germline V CDR1 and CDR2: MDHEN, SYDVKM. The CDR3: CASSLLGVYQPQHF. The CDR3 bases are TGTGCCAGCAGTTTATTGGGAGTGTATCAGCCCCAGCATTTT.

The V and J genes are TRBV18 and TRBJ2-2; 8 bases are shared with TRBD1. Germline CDR1 reads KGHSH; CDR2 reads LQKENI. The V gene end was trimmed by 3 bases and the J gene end by 4 bases; junction bases not matched to a gene: 4. CDR3 length equals 15 residues. The chain's CDR3 is CASSPPGQGTGELFF. The CDR3 DNA reads as TGTGCCAGCTCACCCCCCGGACAGGGCACCGGGGAGCTGTTTTTT.

This clone has more than one count but fewer than ten. This chain connects TRBV5-1 to TRBJ1-5; 7 bases line up with TRBD1. J gave up 3 bases and V 3 bases, and 6 bases lay outside the gene matches. This CDR3 is built from 15 residues. Germline V CDR1 and CDR2: SGHRS, YFSETQ. CDR3 residues: CASSWTGTDNQPQHF. CDR3 bases: TGCGCCAGCAGCTGGACCGGGACAGACAATCAGCCCCAGCATTTT.

V usage is TRBV19 and J usage is TRBJ2-7; 9 bases are shared with TRBD2. Germline trimming cut 1 base from V and 4 bases from J; bases unmatched to any gene: 14. This CDR3 comprises 18 residues. The V gene's germline CDR1 is LNHDA and CDR2 SQIVND (reference sequence). CDR3 sequence reads: CASSIAIGASGTPYEQYF. CDR3 nucleotide sequence: TGTGCCAGTAGTATAGCAATTGGGGCTAGCGGGACTCCGTACGAGCAGTACTTC.

V is TRBV21-1 and J is TRBJ2-3; TRBD2 is the table's D call and was not checked against the DNA. TRBV21-1 corresponds to a pseudogene. This CDR3 spans 16 amino acids. Written as DNA, the CDR3 is TGTGCCAGCAGCAAAAAAGCCGGGAACTGCACAGATACGCAGTATTTT. It specifies CASSKKAGNCTDTQYF.

V gene TRBV11-2 combines with J gene TRBJ2-5, with TRBD1 matching 12 bases. This CDR3 contains 15 residues. V was pared by 4 bases and J by 4 bases, with 4 bases of the junction left unmatched. The germline gives CDR1 SGHAT, CDR2 FQNNGV. The CDR3: CASSSGQGAGETQYF. The CDR3 nucleotides read TGTGCCAGCAGCTCGGGACAGGGGGCAGGAGAGACCCAGTACTTC.

This clone has a handful of counts. The J gene is TRBJ2-7, the V gene TRBV6-1; 7 positions agree with TRBD2. This CDR3 region has 13 residues. V lost 5 bases and J lost 4; bases outside the gene matches: 5. From germline, CDR1 is MNHNS and CDR2 SASEGT. DNA for the CDR3: TGTGCCAGCAGTAGAGAACTAGCGTACGAGCAGTACTTC. Residues: CASSRELAYEQYF.

The J gene is TRBJ1-2, the V gene TRBV18, with 9 bases that match TRBD1. Per the germline V gene, CDR1 is KGHSH and CDR2 is LQKENI. This CDR3 spans 14 amino acids. Trimming cost V 6 bases and J 3 bases; bases outside gene matches: 5. CDR3 nucleotide sequence: TGTGCCAGCTCCCCGGGACAGGGAGACTATGGCTACACCTTC. It translates to CASSPGQGDYGYTF.

Worth noting for this clone: The conserved closing phenylalanine or tryptophan is absent in this CDR3, likely reflecting a read error. The CDR3 reads CASSLAATGYTL. The CDR3 DNA follows: TGTGCCAGCAGCTTAGCGGCGACTGGCTACACCCTC. The V and J genes are TRBV7-2 and TRBJ1-2, with D hard to call. CDR1 is SGHTA and CDR2 is FQGNSA in the germline V gene. V dropped 0 bases and J dropped 7 bases, with 6 bases sitting between them. The CDR3 has 12 residues.

This clone appeared a single time. The V and J genes are TRBV27 and TRBJ1-1; tentatively, D is TRBD1 (6 bases). Between the trimmed V and J ends, which lost 10 bases and 4 bases, there was a span of 19 bases. The CDR3 is made up of 14 amino acids. Germline V gene data show CDR1 as MNHEY and CDR2 as SMNVEV (reference sequence). This CDR3 is CATAQGHPGTEAFF. In nucleotides, the CDR3 is TGTGCCACCGCACAGGGCCACCCGGGCACTGAAGCTTTCTTT.